This is a list of T cell receptor beta chains from one sample in a study of blood T cell repertoires in COVID-19. The protocol was immunoSEQ multiplex PCR, while the TCRdb copy is restricted to in-frame clones and leaves out a portion. The sample includes 130,000 to 150,000 clones, around 83% of them seen just once. The sequenced sample was peripheral blood. The receptors shown here come from a human donor with acute or convalescent COVID-19. The donor label of this sample is uncertain. CDR3s leave out the opening cysteine and the closing phenylalanine or tryptophan. Fields, in order: J gene, V gene, CDR3 protein.

J: TRBJ1-2; V: TRBV2; CDR3: ASSETPYGYT
J: TRBJ1-4; V: TRBV9; CDR3: ASSPPRGTGGLEKLF
J: TRBJ2-1; V: TRBV18; CDR3: ASSSYTGDEQF
J: TRBJ1-1; V: TRBV29-1; CDR3: SVSFGDGNTEAF
J: TRBJ2-2; V: TRBV7-2; CDR3: ASSLVSGSRTGELF
J: TRBJ1-3; V: TRBV24-1; CDR3: ATDRDTTRSPEVAIY
J: TRBJ1-5; V: TRBV30; CDR3: AWSGGSNQPQH
J: TRBJ2-7; V: TRBV29-1; CDR3: SVDYGTAPDEQY
J: TRBJ2-7; V: TRBV9; CDR3: ASSAGTVSYEQY
J: TRBJ2-5; V: TRBV24-1; CDR3: ATSDFGAQETQY
J: TRBJ1-2; V: TRBV18; CDR3: ASSPGGNNYGYT
J: TRBJ2-3; V: TRBV27; CDR3: ASSLRPGLAGGGDTQY
J: TRBJ2-3; V: TRBV7-2; CDR3: ASSLVNRGTDTQY
J: TRBJ2-5; V: TRBV7-9; CDR3: ASSLPYQETQY
J: TRBJ1-2; V: TRBV19; CDR3: ASSIADSNYGYT
J: TRBJ1-2; V: TRBV30; CDR3: AWNQGGYGYT
J: TRBJ2-5; V: TRBV18; CDR3: ASSRFQGQETQY
J: TRBJ1-5; V: TRBV6-2/TRBV6-3; CDR3: ASSNGGYSNQPQH
J: TRBJ2-1; V: TRBV28; CDR3: ASRKGTSGGATYNEQF
J: TRBJ2-5; V: TRBV14; CDR3: ASSRLVGGKETQY
J: TRBJ2-1; V: TRBV28; CDR3: ASSYSGTGGYNEQF
J: TRBJ1-2; V: TRBV19; CDR3: ASMAGQGNYGYT
J: TRBJ1-1; V: TRBV27; CDR3: ASRNRDRVEAF
J: TRBJ2-1; V: TRBV7-2; CDR3: ASSFTGLALPGNEQF
J: TRBJ2-5; V: TRBV3-1/TRBV3-2; CDR3: ASSQGGGGAWETQY